Sequencing of this TCR beta chain was carried out in a study of T cell clonality in common variable immunodeficiency. Study-wide results and limits: Common variable immunodeficiency TCR beta sequences reportedly had fewer deletions and N-nucleotide insertions. CVID subjects showed higher TCRbeta clonality than healthy controls. Fewer TCRbeta clones were shared among CVID subjects than controls.

This clone showed up just a few times. The antigen is unknown. The read falls 3 residues short of the CDR3 end, and the missing part is taken from the germline J gene. All CVID subjects were on immunoglobulin replacement for at least one year. Heparinized whole blood, about 4.5 to 8.5 ml, came from each donor. Per germline, CDR1 KGHSH and CDR2 LQKENI. V lost 1 base and J lost 0, with 10 bases in between. The CDR3 runs 16 residues. Only in-frame clones appear in the TCRdb table, and some are missing; sequencing was by immunoSEQ multiplex PCR. The sample shows fewer than 12,000 clones, none of them appearing just once.

Sequencing was carried out using peripheral blood mononuclear cells. This TCR was sampled from a human donor with common variable immunodeficiency. The J gene is TRBJ2-1, the V gene TRBV18, with a tentative D call TRBD2 (6 bases). The sequenced part of the CDR3 DNA is TGTGCCAGCTCACCACTAGCGGCTAGCTCCTACAATGAG. Amino acids: CASSPLAASSYNE. The full-length CDR3 reads as CASSPLAASSYNEQFF.